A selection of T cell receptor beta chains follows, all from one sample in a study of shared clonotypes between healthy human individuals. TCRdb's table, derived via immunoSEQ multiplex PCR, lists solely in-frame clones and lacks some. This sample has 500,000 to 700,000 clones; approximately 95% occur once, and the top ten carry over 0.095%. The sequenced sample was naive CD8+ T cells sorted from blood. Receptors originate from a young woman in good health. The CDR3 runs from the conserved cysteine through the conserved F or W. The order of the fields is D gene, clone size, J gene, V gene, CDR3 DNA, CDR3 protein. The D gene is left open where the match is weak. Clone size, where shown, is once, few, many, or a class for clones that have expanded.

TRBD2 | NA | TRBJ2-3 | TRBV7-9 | TGTGCCAGCAGCCTGGGGGTAGCGGGAGCTAGCACAGATACGCAGTATTTT | CASSLGVAGASTDTQYF
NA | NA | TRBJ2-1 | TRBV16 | TGTGCCAACACCGTGTCCGATGAGCAGTTCTTC | CANTVSDEQFF
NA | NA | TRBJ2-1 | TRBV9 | TGTGCCAGCAGCGTAGACGGGACTTTGAATGAGCAGTTCTTC | CASSVDGTLNEQFF
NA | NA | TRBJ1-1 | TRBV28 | TGTGCCAGCCGACTTTATGGGGGGGCTGCCACTGAAGCTTTCTTT | CASRLYGGAATEAFF
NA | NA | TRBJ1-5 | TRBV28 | TGTGCCAGCAGTTTATCCTCAGGGTTCAGCAATCAGCCCCAGCATTTT | CASSLSSGFSNQPQHF
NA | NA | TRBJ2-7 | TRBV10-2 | TGCGCCAGCAGTGGGGGGCTTATTTACGAGCAGTACTTC | CASSGGLIYEQYF
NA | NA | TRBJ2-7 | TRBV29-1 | TGCAGCGTTGTCGGAGACGAGCAGTACTTC | CSVVGDEQYF
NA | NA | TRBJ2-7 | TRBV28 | TGTGCCAGCAGTTTATCTGCAGCGGAAAGCTCCTACGAGCAGTACTTC | CASSLSAAESSYEQYF
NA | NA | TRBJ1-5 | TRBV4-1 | TGCGCCAGCAGCCAATGGTTCAAGCTACCCCTAGCACGGCCCCAGCATTTT | CASSQWFKLPLARPQHF
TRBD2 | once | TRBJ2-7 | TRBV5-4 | TGTGCCAGCAGCTTGGAGGCGGGAGCCTACGAGCAGTACTTC | CASSLEAGAYEQYF
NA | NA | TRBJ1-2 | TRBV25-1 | TGTGCCAGCAGTGATCTCAGGGGTCACTATGGCTACACCTTC | CASSDLRGHYGYTF
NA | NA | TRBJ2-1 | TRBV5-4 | TGTGCCAGCAGCCTAGTATCTGAGCAGTTCTTC | CASSLVSEQFF
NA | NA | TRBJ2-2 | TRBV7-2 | TGTGCCAGCAGCTTATCAGCCGGGGAGCTGTTTTTT | CASSLSAGELFF
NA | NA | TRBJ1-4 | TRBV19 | TGTGCCAGTAGGGATATCGATGAAAAACTGTTTTTT | CASRDIDEKLFF
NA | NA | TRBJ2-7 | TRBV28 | TGTGCCAGCAGTTTCGGGCGGGCCTACGAGCAGTACTTC | CASSFGRAYEQYF
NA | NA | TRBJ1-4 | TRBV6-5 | TGTGCCAGCAGACAAACTAATGAAAAACTGTTTTTT | CASRQTNEKLFF
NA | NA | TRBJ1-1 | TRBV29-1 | TGCAGCGTTGAGCACAGGAACACTGAAGCTTTCTTT | CSVEHRNTEAFF
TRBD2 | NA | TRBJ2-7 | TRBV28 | TGTGCCAGCAGTGCCCTCGGGAGGCGTAGCTACGAGCAGTACTTC | CASSALGRRSYEQYF
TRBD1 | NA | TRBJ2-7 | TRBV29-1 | TGCAGCGTTGCGAGACAGGGTTACGAGCAGTACTTC | CSVARQGYEQYF
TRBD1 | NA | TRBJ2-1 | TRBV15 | TGTGCCACCAGCAGAGAAAGGACAGGGGGTCCGTTCTTC | CATSRERTGGPFF
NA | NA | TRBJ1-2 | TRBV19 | TGTGCCAGTAGTATAGATCCGATCCCCGGGGGCCATGGCTACACCTTC | CASSIDPIPGGHGYTF
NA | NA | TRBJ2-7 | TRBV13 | TGTGCCAGCAGCTTAGACCCAGAAAACTACGAGCAGTACTTC | CASSLDPENYEQYF
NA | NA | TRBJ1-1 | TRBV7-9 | TGTGCCAGCAGCTTGGATCCTGATAACACTGAAGCTTTCTTT | CASSLDPDNTEAFF
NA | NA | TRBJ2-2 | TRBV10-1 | TGCGCCAGCAGTGAGGGGTGGGGCGGGGAGCTGTTTTTT | CASSEGWGGELFF
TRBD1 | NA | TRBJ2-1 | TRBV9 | TGTGCCAGCAGCGTCCTTGACAGGGGGTCCAAGGGGGAGCAGTTCTTC | CASSVLDRGSKGEQFF
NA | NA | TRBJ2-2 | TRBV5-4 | TGTGCCAGCAGCCCCGAAGCGGATTGGAACACCGGGGAGCTGTTTTTT | CASSPEADWNTGELFF
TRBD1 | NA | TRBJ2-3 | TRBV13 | TGTGCCAGCAGCTATACAGGGGAATACACAGATACGCAGTATTTT | CASSYTGEYTDTQYF